This TCR beta chain was sequenced in a study of pediatric ulcerative colitis. Study outcomes and limitations: No controls had the two rectal clonotypes shared by ulcerative colitis patients. Rectal pinch biopsies may include blood-derived T cells.

About this clone: Its antigen remains unknown.

During colonoscopy, one to two rectal pinch biopsies were collected. The survey-level immunoSEQ assay was used. Samples were sequenced at Survey level, maximum 500,000 reads. Some clones are missing from TCRdb's copy, which holds only in-frame ones; the method was immunoSEQ multiplex PCR. This sample yields about 22,000 clones, of which approximately 74% are seen a single time; roughly 16% belongs to the top ten. The source is a boy aged 5-17 years with severe ulcerative colitis. The source material was gut tissue.

In DNA, the CDR3 is TGTGCCAGCGGCGGGCAGGGGGCCCGTCGGGGGTACTTC. It translates to CASGGQGARRGYF. This chain links TRBV6-5 with TRBJ2-7, with 8 bases that match TRBD1. Germline V gene sequence: CDR1 MNHEY, CDR2 SVGAGI. The CDR3 consists of 13 residues. V shed 8 bases and J 12 bases; nucleotides not matched to a gene: 15.